Presented here are 15 T cell receptor beta chains from one specimen sequenced in a study of cytomegalovirus exposure and HLA in healthy donors. In the PCR, 60 Vbeta and 13 Jbeta primers were used. Clones were sequenced by immunoSEQ multiplex PCR, and TCRdb holds only the in-frame ones, with some missing. Among some 190,000 clones listed, around 83% were seen once. Sequencing was carried out using PBMCs. Every receptor here comes from a man aged 35-49 years in good health and CMV-seropositive.

This sequence joins TRBV5-6 and TRBJ2-5; TRBD2 matches 9 bases. CDR1 and CDR2 (germline): SGHDT, YYEEEE. This CDR3 contains 15 residues. With V trimmed by 1 base and J by 11 bases, 12 bases remained unmatched. Written as DNA, the CDR3 is TGTGCCAGCAGCTTGATCTCTAGCGGGGCGCGGGAGCAGTACTTC. Encoded protein: CASSLISSGAREQYF. Based on the CDR3 plus reference TRBV5-6 and TRBJ2-5, the full variable domain is DAGVTQSPTHLIKTRGQQVTLRCSPKSGHDTVSWYQQALGQGPQFIFQYYEEEERQRGNFPDRFSGHQFPNYSSELNVNALLLGDSALYLCASSLISSGAREQYFGPGTRLLVL.

The V call is TRBV5-5, the J call TRBJ1-5, with D uncertain. CDR3 length: 13 residues. Looked up from germline, CDR1 is SGHKS and CDR2 is YYEKEE (reference sequence). Trimming cost V 1 base and J 3 bases, with 5 bases left between them. CDR3 loop: CASSLSPNQPQHF. DNA of the CDR3: TGTGCCAGCAGCTTGTCTCCCAATCAGCCCCAGCATTTT.

The rearrangement joins TRBV12-5 to TRBJ2-7, with 8 bases aligning to TRBD2. This CDR3 comprises 14 residues. In germline, CDR1 is LGHNT, CDR2 FRNRAP. V lost 7 bases, J lost 7 bases, and 12 bases stayed unmatched. The CDR3 here is CASAFPGSGREQYF. Written as DNA, the CDR3 is TGTGCTAGTGCCTTTCCAGGGAGCGGGAGAGAGCAGTACTTC.

For this clone: Relative to the germline gene, one junction end is altered; a read error may explain this. V and J are TRBV6-6 and TRBJ1-3; no firm D call. Germline-derived CDR1 and CDR2 are MNHNY and SVGAGI (reference sequence). The length of the CDR3 is 12 residues. Written as DNA, the CDR3 is TGTGCCAGCAGTCACTCTGGAAACACCATATATTTT. Protein product: CASSHSGNTIYF.

J is TRBJ1-5 and V is TRBV6-5, with 7 bases that match TRBD1. J lost 1 base, V lost 4 bases, and 7 bases had no gene match. From germline, CDR1 is MNHEY and CDR2 SVGAGI. The CDR3 consists of 16 residues. CDR3 nucleotides: TGTGCCAGCAGTTCAGTAGGGGGCTTAAGCAATCAGCCCCAGCATTTT. Translation gives CASSSVGGLSNQPQHF.

J is TRBJ1-3 and V is TRBV6-5, with a possible D match to TRBD1 (6 bases). Germline-derived CDR1 and CDR2 are MNHEY and SVGAGI. Trimming removed 4 bases from V and 3 bases from J, with 7 bases in between. The CDR3 runs to 13 residues. This CDR3 is CASSSTGGNTIYF. Here the CDR3 DNA reads TGTGCCAGCAGTTCGACAGGTGGAAACACCATATATTTT.

Only a few counts were recorded for this clone. V usage is TRBV10-3 and J usage is TRBJ2-7, with TRBD1 identical over 9 bases. This CDR3 comprises 14 residues. The trim removed 4 bases at V and 7 bases at J, leaving 8 bases unmatched. From germline, CDR1 is ENHRY and CDR2 SYGVKD. CDR3 loop: CAISGQGEYGEQYF. The CDR3 nucleotides are TGTGCCATCAGTGGACAGGGGGAATATGGGGAGCAGTACTTC.

The chain joins TRBV7-8 to TRBJ2-5; D is unclear. V was clipped by 7 bases and J by 2 bases, with 17 bases between them. The CDR3 has 15 residues. Germline V gene sequence: CDR1 SGHVS, CDR2 FQNEAQ. CDR3 nucleotides: TGTGCCAGCATCCTGTCGTTCAGCGCTCAAGAGACCCAGTACTTC. This sequence encodes CASILSFSAQETQYF.

Notes on this clone: The junction differs from germline at one of its ends, possibly a read error. The gene calls are TRBV7-3 and TRBJ2-5, with D possibly being TRBD1 (7 bases). This CDR3 is 14 amino acids long. Germline values: CDR1 SGHTA, CDR2 FQGTGA. CDR3 sequence reads: CASSPQGGGEAQYF. The CDR3 DNA reads TGTGCCAGCAGCCCGCAGGGGGGAGGAGAGGCCCAGTACTTC.

The genes are TRBV10-3 and TRBJ2-2; tentatively, D is TRBD1 (5 bases). CDR3 length: 14 residues. CDR1 is ENHRY, CDR2 SYGVKD, per germline. Trimming left V 7 bases short and J 7 bases short, with 16 bases between. The CDR3 DNA is TGTGCCATCAAAGGGGTCAGGGCGGACGGGGAGCTGTTTTTT. Amino acids: CAIKGVRADGELFF.

CDR3 residues: CASGGQTNTEAFF. CDR3 nucleotide sequence: TGTGCCAGCGGGGGACAGACGAACACTGAAGCTTTCTTT. The chain is built from TRBV11-2 and TRBJ1-1; 7 bases fit TRBD1. The J segment lost 1 base and the V segment lost 8 bases, leaving 4 bases of the junction unmatched. This CDR3 is 13 amino acids long. Germline V gives CDR1 SGHAT, CDR2 FQNNGV.

The chain recombines TRBV9 with TRBJ2-1; perhaps TRBD2 as D (5 bases). CDR1 SGDLS and CDR2 YYNGEE come from the germline V gene. The CDR3 runs to 14 residues. With 4 bases removed from V and 7 bases from J, the gap between germline ends came to 15 bases. The CDR3 DNA is TGTGCCAGCAGCATAGCGAGCGGAAAAAATGAGCAGTTCTTC. It is translated as CASSIASGKNEQFF.

This clone was recorded only once. The V and J genes are TRBV20-1 and TRBJ1-5; D not certain. This CDR3 has 11 amino acids. V was cut by 6 bases and J by 6 bases, with 9 bases left in between. Germline values: CDR1 DFQATT, CDR2 SNEGSKA (reference sequence). CDR3 coding DNA: TGCAGTGCGGCAAGCGGTCAGCCCCAGCATTTT. As protein: CSAASGQPQHF.

The rearrangement links TRBV5-6 to TRBJ2-7, with 12 bases matching TRBD2. The V and J ends lost 3 bases and 9 bases, in that order; junction bases with no gene match: 7. This CDR3 comprises 14 residues. Germline CDR1 reads SGHDT; CDR2 reads YYEEEE. The CDR3 is CASSYLAGGPGQYF. DNA of the CDR3: TGTGCCAGCAGCTATCTAGCGGGAGGGCCGGGGCAGTACTTC.

The J gene is TRBJ1-4, the V gene TRBV18; a possible D gene is TRBD1 (6 bases). The germline V and J ends were trimmed by 0 bases and 8 bases, with 13 bases remaining between them. CDR1 and CDR2 from the germline V gene are KGHSH and LQKENI. This CDR3 has 15 residues. For the CDR3, the DNA is TGTGCCAGCTCACCACCGAGCAGGGGAGGGGAAAAACTGTTTTTT. This codes for CASSPPSRGGEKLFF.